The clone carrying this T cell receptor beta chain was recorded a few times. This sample stems from a study of blood T cell repertoires in COVID-19. Turning to the study itself: Spain, Italy and the United States supplied samples that represented acute and convalescent COVID-19. Sample material is recorded as cDNA or gDNA derived from T cells, B-cell-depleted T cells, or PBMCs.

Germline V CDR1 and CDR2: MNHEY, SMNVEV (reference sequence). The ends were cut back, 6 bases at V and 1 base at J, with 12 bases in the middle. This CDR3 has 14 residues. During active infection, Seattle patients enrolled and were then monitored through disease. Per the study methods: Amplified reference gene primers provided the basis for estimating nucleated cell counts. TCRdb's copy holds only in-frame clones and misses some; the assay was immunoSEQ multiplex PCR. Clone size and V and J calls were adopted from that table, with D and trimming inferred from the DNA. The sample holds about 160,000 clones, approximately 85% seen once.

Input material: peripheral blood. This receptor was identified in a woman between 45 and 60 years old with COVID-19, enrolled during active disease. The chain carries TRBV27 and TRBJ1-1; D not certain. In nucleotides, the CDR3 is TGTGCCAGCAGCGTACATCCTAGGAACACTGAAGCTTTCTTT. Translation gives CASSVHPRNTEAFF.